Below, 15 T cell receptor beta chains from the same sample are listed, as sequenced in a study of T cell repertoires in cytomegalovirus infection. For these receptors, no antigen is known. TCRdb re-called the reads with MiXCR, one entry per CDR3 protein. Seen here are fewer than 850,000 distinct CDR3 sequences, roughly 28% observed once, and the top ten hold around 13%. This specimen was cultured CD8+ T cells from PBMCs, taken from culture after CMV antigen stimulation. Source of these receptors: a human donor in good health (CMV status not recorded). Some clones in this sample may be carry-over from other donors' samples.

This clonotype has only a few counts. J is TRBJ2-1 and V is TRBV19, with TRBD2 matching 8 bases. CDR1 and CDR2 (germline): LNHDA, SQIVND (reference sequence). V lost 1 base, J lost 12 bases, and 5 bases stayed unmatched. This CDR3 has 13 amino acids. The CDR3 region is CASSIVGGGMQFF. The CDR3 nucleotides are TGTGCCAGTAGTATAGTGGGCGGGGGGATGCAGTTCTTC.

V usage is TRBV28 and J usage is TRBJ2-3; TRBD1 is a possible D gene (5 bases). Germline V gene sequence: CDR1 MDHEN, CDR2 SYDVKM. V was pared by 6 bases and J by 0 bases, with 16 bases between. The CDR3 sequence is 16 residues long. Here the CDR3 reads CASSRSGHSSTDTQYF. The CDR3 DNA follows: TGTGCCAGCAGCAGATCAGGGCACTCTAGCACAGATACGCAGTATTTT.

The V and J genes are TRBV4-1 and TRBJ2-5, with 9 bases matching TRBD1. The CDR3 consists of 15 residues. Losses at the gene ends were 2 bases for V and 5 bases for J; bases not matched to a gene: 6. Germline assignment: CDR1 MGHRA and CDR2 YSYEKL. The CDR3 spells CASSQSTGGLETQYF. CDR3 in DNA: TGCGCCAGCAGCCAATCCACAGGGGGCCTGGAGACCCAGTACTTC.

The rearrangement links TRBV4-3 to TRBJ1-3; D is unclear. With 1 base removed from V and 6 bases from J, the gap between germline ends came to 1 base. Per germline, CDR1 LGHNA and CDR2 YSLEER. This CDR3 is 11 amino acids long. CDR3 sequence: CASSQANTIYF. CDR3 DNA: TGCGCCAGCAGCCAAGCAAACACCATATATTTT.

The genes are TRBV28 and TRBJ1-5, with D hard to call. The CDR3 runs to 13 residues. The V and J ends lost 9 bases and 6 bases respectively, with 15 bases between them. CDR1 is MDHEN and CDR2 is SYDVKM in the germline V gene. CDR3 protein: CASTDPGGQPQHF. The DNA of the CDR3 is TGTGCCAGTACCGACCCAGGCGGTCAGCCCCAGCATTTT.

The rearrangement uses TRBV5-3 and TRBJ1-1, with TRBD1 identical over 7 bases. TRBV5-3 carries the ORF label, with uncertain function. Trimming removed 8 bases from V and 8 bases from J; junction bases left unmatched: 12. The CDR3 is 13 residues long. The CDR3 DNA follows: TGTGCCAGCAGCCTAAACAGGGGTTGGGAAGCTTTCTTT. It specifies CASSLNRGWEAFF.

The gene calls are TRBV5-6 and TRBJ2-7; D unresolved. Germline V gene sequence: CDR1 SGHDT, CDR2 YYEEEE. This CDR3 has 14 amino acids. V gave up 4 bases and J gave up 4 bases, with 15 bases separating them. CDR3 DNA: TGTGCCAGCAGCCGTTTGGACGGAACGTACGAGCAGTACTTC. This encodes CASSRLDGTYEQYF.

The sample holds a few counts of this clonotype. The genes are TRBV6-2 or TRBV6-3 and TRBJ1-6, with TRBD1 identical over 9 bases. The CDR3 has 15 residues. Germline values: CDR1 MNHEY, CDR2 SVGEGT. Trimming removed 8 bases from V and 7 bases from J; junction bases left unmatched: 9. The CDR3 DNA is TGTGCCAGCGCCATCCGGGACAGGGAAAATTCACCCCTCCACTTT. The encoded protein is CASAIRDRENSPLHF.

V and J are TRBV9 and TRBJ1-1; D ambiguous. Germline CDR1 SGDLS, CDR2 YYNGEE. The CDR3 extends over 13 amino acids. V was clipped by 4 bases and J by 8 bases, with 15 bases between them. In DNA form, the CDR3 reads TGTGCCAGCAGCTCCCTGGAGGGTAGGGAAGCTTTCTTT. Encoded protein: CASSSLEGREAFF.

The gene calls are TRBV6-1 and TRBJ2-1; TRBD1 matches at 7 bases. Germline CDR1 MNHNS, CDR2 SASEGT. The V and J ends lost 0 bases and 7 bases, in that order; junction bases with no gene match: 3. This CDR3 has 14 amino acids. The CDR3 loop reads CASSEAGTANEQFF. The CDR3 nucleotides are TGTGCCAGCAGTGAAGCGGGGACAGCGAATGAGCAGTTCTTC.

The chain couples TRBV15 to TRBJ1-1, with D perhaps matching TRBD1 (5 bases). The germline V and J ends were trimmed by 2 bases and 5 bases, with 12 bases remaining between them. Germline-derived CDR1 and CDR2 are LNHNV and YYDKDF (reference sequence). This CDR3 contains 14 residues. DNA for the CDR3: TGTGCCACCAGCAGACCCCGGGACCGGACTGAAGCTTTCTTT. It codes for CATSRPRDRTEAFF.

This chain links TRBV4-2 with TRBJ1-3, with a weak D call TRBD1 (5 bases). The CDR3 runs 16 residues. Germline-derived CDR1 and CDR2 are LGHNA and YNFKEQ. V was pared by 3 bases and J by 0 bases, with 12 bases between. CDR3 coding DNA: TGTGCCAGCAGCCAGGCCGGGGGGTACTCTGGAAACACCATATATTTT. Protein product: CASSQAGGYSGNTIYF.

This clonotype was recorded a few times. The chain employs TRBV7-9 and TRBJ1-2; weak D call: TRBD1 (5 bases). Trimming pared 10 bases from V and 2 bases from J, leaving 23 bases between. Germline values: CDR1 SEHNR, CDR2 FQNEAQ (reference sequence). This CDR3 spans 16 amino acids. Written as DNA, the CDR3 is TGTGCCACCATTACCGTAACGTGGGACGCGAACTATGGCTACACCTTC. Its protein is CATITVTWDANYGYTF. The variable domain in full, with the rest retrieved from reference TRBV7-9 and TRBJ1-2, is DTGVSQNPRHKITKRGQNVTFRCDPISEHNRLYWYRQTLGQGPEFLTYFQNEAQLEKSRLLSDRFSAERPKGSFSTLEIQRTEQGDSAMYLCATITVTWDANYGYTFGSGTRLTVV.

The chain joins TRBV6-1 to TRBJ1-3; unclear D gene. V lost 7 bases, J lost 1 base, and 11 bases lay in between. In germline, CDR1 is MNHNS, CDR2 SASEGT. This CDR3 is 14 amino acids long. The CDR3 here is CASKKQISGNTIYF. The CDR3 nucleotides are TGTGCCAGCAAGAAACAGATTTCTGGAAACACCATATATTTT.

This clonotype was seen a few times. This sequence joins TRBV7-2 and TRBJ2-5, with TRBD1 matching over 11 bases. After removal of 2 bases from V and 1 base from J, the junction contained 6 bases not matched to a gene. Germline CDR1 and CDR2: SGHTA and FQGNSA. This CDR3 comprises 17 residues. The CDR3 region is CASSLTPGQGGQETQYF. DNA of the CDR3: TGTGCCAGCAGCTTAACTCCGGGACAGGGGGGCCAAGAGACCCAGTACTTC.